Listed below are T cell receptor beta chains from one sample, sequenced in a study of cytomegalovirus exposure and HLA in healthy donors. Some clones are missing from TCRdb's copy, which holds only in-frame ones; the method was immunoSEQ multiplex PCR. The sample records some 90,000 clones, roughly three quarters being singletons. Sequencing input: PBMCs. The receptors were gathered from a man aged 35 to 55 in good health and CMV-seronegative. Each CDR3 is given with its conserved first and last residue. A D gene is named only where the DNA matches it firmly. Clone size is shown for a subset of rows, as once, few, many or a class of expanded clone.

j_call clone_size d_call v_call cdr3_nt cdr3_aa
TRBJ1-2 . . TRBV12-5 TGTGCTAGTGCCGTATCTCATGGCTACACCTTC CASAVSHGYTF
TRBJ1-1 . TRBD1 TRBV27 TGTGCCAGCAGTCCCAGACAGGGAAAATTAGATTTCACTGAAGCTTTCTTT CASSPRQGKLDFTEAFF
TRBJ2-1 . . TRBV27 TGTGCCAGCAGTTTTTTGGGGCAGAGCTCCTACAATGAGCAGTTCTTC CASSFLGQSSYNEQFF
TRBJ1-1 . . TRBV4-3 TGCGCCAGCAGTAAAACGGGTTTCGTTAACACTGAAGCTTTCTTT CASSKTGFVNTEAFF
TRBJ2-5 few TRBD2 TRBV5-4 TGTGCCAGCAGCTTGACTAGCGAAGAGACCCAGTACTTC CASSLTSEETQYF
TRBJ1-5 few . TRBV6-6 TGTGCCAGCAGTTACGCCAGGGATAGCAATCAGCCCCAGCATTTT CASSYARDSNQPQHF
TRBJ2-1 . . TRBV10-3 TGTGCCATCAGTCCCCTAGGAGCGGAAAAGGCCTACAATGAGCAGTTCTTC CAISPLGAEKAYNEQFF
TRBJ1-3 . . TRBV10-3 TGTGCCATCAGTGTGGGCCTTGGGAACACCATATATTTT CAISVGLGNTIYF
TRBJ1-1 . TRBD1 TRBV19 TGTGCCAGTAGTATAGCGGGACAGCTTAACACTGAAGCTTTCTTT CASSIAGQLNTEAFF
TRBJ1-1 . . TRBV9 TGTGCCAGCAGCGTAGTCTCAGGGGCTGAAGCTTTCTTT CASSVVSGAEAFF
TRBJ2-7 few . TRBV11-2 TGTGCCAGCAGCTTAGATTGGCTAGCCCCCTACGAGCAGTACTTC CASSLDWLAPYEQYF
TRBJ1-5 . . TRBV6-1 TGTGCCAGCAGCGAACGTGCAGGCACCGATCAGCCCCAGCATTTT CASSERAGTDQPQHF
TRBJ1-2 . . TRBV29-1 TGCAGCGCAAAGGCGGGGATCGACTATGGCTACACCTTC CSAKAGIDYGYTF
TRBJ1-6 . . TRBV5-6 TGTGCCAGCAGCTTGGGAACCCAGTCACCCCTCCACTTT CASSLGTQSPLHF
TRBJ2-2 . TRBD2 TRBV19 TGTGCCAGTAGTATTAAGGCTAGCGGGGGGAGGAACACCGGGGAGCTGTTTTTT CASSIKASGGRNTGELFF
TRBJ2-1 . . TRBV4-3 TGCGCCAGCAGCCAAGATTGGTCAGGGTTAGTCAATGAGCAGTTCTTC CASSQDWSGLVNEQFF
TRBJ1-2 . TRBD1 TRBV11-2 TGTGCCAGCAGCTTAGCGGGGGACAGGGGCTATGGCTACACCTTC CASSLAGDRGYGYTF
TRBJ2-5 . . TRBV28 TGTGCCAGCAGTAGCGGACAGTTTAAAGAGACCCAGTACTTC CASSSGQFKETQYF
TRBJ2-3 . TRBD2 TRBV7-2 TGTGCCAGCAGCTTCAGGACTAGCGGGGGTCATACGCAGTATTTT CASSFRTSGGHTQYF
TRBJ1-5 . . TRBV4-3 TGCGCCAGCAGCCAAGGGTGGCGCAATCAGCCCCAGCATTTT CASSQGWRNQPQHF
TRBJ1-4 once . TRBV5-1 TGCGCCAGCAGCGCTGGGTCAGGTCCGAATGAAAAACTGTTTTTT CASSAGSGPNEKLFF
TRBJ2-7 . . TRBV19 TGTGCCAGTAGCCCGCCGGGACAAGGGACCTACGAGCAGTACTTC CASSPPGQGTYEQYF
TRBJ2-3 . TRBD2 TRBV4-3 TGCGCCAGCAGCCAAGTTTTCGGGGGGGTCACAGATACGCAGTATTTT CASSQVFGGVTDTQYF
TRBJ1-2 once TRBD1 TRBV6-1 TGTGCCAGCAGCCTGGACAGGGGCGATGGCTACACCTTC CASSLDRGDGYTF
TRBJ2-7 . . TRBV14 TGTGCCAGCAGCCGGAGACAGTCAAGCTCCTACGAGCAGTACTTC CASSRRQSSSYEQYF
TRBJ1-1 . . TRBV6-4 TGTGCCAGCAGTACAGCCCCGAACACTGAAGCTTTCTTT CASSTAPNTEAFF
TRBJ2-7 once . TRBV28 TGTGCCAGCAGCTTGACCGGACACTCCTACGAGCAGTACTTC CASSLTGHSYEQYF
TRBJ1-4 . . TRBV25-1 TGTGCCAGCAGTGAATCCGGAAAACTGTTTTTT CASSESGKLFF
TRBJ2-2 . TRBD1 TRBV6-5 TGTGCCAGCAGCCAAGGGACAGGGAGGACCGGGGAGCTGTTTTTT CASSQGTGRTGELFF
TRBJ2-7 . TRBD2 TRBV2 TGTGCCAGCAGTGAATTCGGGCGGGGGGCCTCAGAGCAGTACTTC CASSEFGRGASEQYF
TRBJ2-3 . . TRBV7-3 TGTGCCAGCAGCTTTATAGGGGGTGATACGCAGTATTTT CASSFIGGDTQYF
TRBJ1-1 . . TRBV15 TGTGCCACCAGCAGAGTAGGGGGCACTGAAGCTTTCTTT CATSRVGGTEAFF
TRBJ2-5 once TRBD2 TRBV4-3 TGCGCCAGCAGCCAAGGGGCGACTAGCGGGGCAGAGACCCAGTACTTC CASSQGATSGAETQYF
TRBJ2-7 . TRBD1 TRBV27 TGTGCCAGCAGAATTCCAGGGGGCTACGAGCAGTACTTC CASRIPGGYEQYF
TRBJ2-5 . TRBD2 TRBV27 TGTGCCAGCAGTGACCCTAAGCGGGGGGGCGAGACCCAGTACTTC CASSDPKRGGETQYF
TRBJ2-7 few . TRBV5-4 TGTGCCAGCAGCTTGGGGGGAGTGAGCTCCTACGAGCAGTACTTC CASSLGGVSSYEQYF
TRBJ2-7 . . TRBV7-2 TGTGCCAGCAGCTCTGCGGGGTTCAATTCCTACGAGCAGTACTTC CASSSAGFNSYEQYF
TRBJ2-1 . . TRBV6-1 TGTGCCAGCAGTGTCTCCAGGGTATCCTACAATGAGCAGTTCTTC CASSVSRVSYNEQFF
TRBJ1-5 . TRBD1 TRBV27 TGTGCCAGCAAGCCGGGACAGGGCAATCAGCCCCAGCATTTT CASKPGQGNQPQHF
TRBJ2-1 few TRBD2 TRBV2 TGTGCCAGCAGTGAGGCGGGGGTCTCCTACAATGAGCAGTTCTTC CASSEAGVSYNEQFF
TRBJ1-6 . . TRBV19 TGTGCCAGTAAACAGACCGAGTTTAATTCACCCCTCCACTTT CASKQTEFNSPLHF
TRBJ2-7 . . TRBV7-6 TGTGCCAGCAGCTTAGGGGAGCAGACGTTCTACGAGCAGTACTTC CASSLGEQTFYEQYF
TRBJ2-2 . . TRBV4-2 TGTGCCAGCAGCCTTGGGACAACTACCGGGGAGCTGTTTTTT CASSLGTTTGELFF
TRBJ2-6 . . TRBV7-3 TGTGCCAGCAGCTTGGGACACGGGGCCAACGTCCTGACTTTC CASSLGHGANVLTF
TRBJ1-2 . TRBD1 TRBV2 TGTGCCAGAACCGGGACAGGGGTAGGTGGCTACACCTTC CARTGTGVGGYTF
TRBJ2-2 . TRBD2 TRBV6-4 TGTGCCAGCAGAAGACTAGCGGGGGGACTCGTAGGGGAGCTGTTTTTT CASRRLAGGLVGELFF
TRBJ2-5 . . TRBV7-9 TGTGCCAGCAGCGACTTACAAACTGAAGAGACCCAGTACTTC CASSDLQTEETQYF
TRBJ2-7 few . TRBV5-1 TGCGCCAGCAGCTTCAACACCTACGAGCAGTACTTC CASSFNTYEQYF